These 17 T cell receptor beta chains were all obtained from the same sample, sequenced in a study of brain T cells in children with intractable seizures. Generated by immunoSEQ multiplex PCR, the TCRdb table keeps only in-frame clones and is missing some. The sample includes roughly 80,000 clones, approximately 89% seen only once; the top ten take roughly 24%. Sample: peripheral blood, taken at surgery. These receptors all come from a girl aged 2 to 9 with Rasmussen encephalitis and intractable seizures.

This sequence joins TRBV27 and TRBJ2-6, with TRBD1 matching 7 bases. After removal of 6 bases from V and 8 bases from J, the junction contained 10 bases not matched to a gene. In germline, CDR1 is MNHEY, CDR2 SMNVEV (reference sequence). The CDR3 sequence is 15 residues long. In DNA form, the CDR3 reads TGTGCCAGCAGCCGATCCAAACAGGGGTCCAACGTCCTGACTTTC. This sequence encodes CASSRSKQGSNVLTF.

The J gene is TRBJ2-1, the V gene TRBV27, with 10 bases matching TRBD2. This CDR3 contains 16 residues. Trimming at V came to 4 bases and at J to 2 bases, leaving 5 bases not matched to a gene. In germline, CDR1 is MNHEY, CDR2 SMNVEV (reference sequence). CDR3 loop: CASSSPGLATYNEQFF. The CDR3 DNA follows: TGTGCCAGCAGTTCACCGGGACTAGCGACCTACAATGAGCAGTTCTTC.

V gene TRBV7-2 combines with J gene TRBJ2-1; D gene uncertain. V dropped 7 bases and J dropped 2 bases, with 18 bases sitting between them. The CDR3 consists of 16 residues. CDR1 and CDR2 from the germline V gene are SGHTA and FQGNSA. CDR3 protein: CASTLGPSAPYNEQFF. Here the CDR3 DNA reads TGTGCCAGCACCCTCGGTCCTTCGGCACCCTACAATGAGCAGTTCTTC. The full variable domain, in which reference TRBV7-2 and TRBJ2-1 provide the parts outside the CDR3, is GAGVSQSPSNKVTEKGKDVELRCDPISGHTALYWYRQSLGQGLEFLIYFQGNSAPDKSGLPSDRFSAERTGGSVSTLTIQRTQQEDSAVYLCASTLGPSAPYNEQFFGPGTRLTVL.

The chain uses TRBV5-1 and TRBJ2-7, with a tentative D call TRBD2 (6 bases). This CDR3 contains 15 residues. The V and J ends lost 0 bases and 2 bases respectively, with 12 bases between them. Germline V CDR1 and CDR2: SGHRS, YFSETQ. CDR3 DNA sequence: TGCGCCAGCAGCTTGGCGGGAGAGATGACCTACGAGCAGTACTTC. Residues: CASSLAGEMTYEQYF. Filled out from reference TRBV5-1 and TRBJ2-7, the complete variable domain reads KAGVTQTPRYLIKTRGQQVTLSCSPISGHRSVSWYQQTPGQGLQFLFEYFSETQRNKGNFPGRFSGRQFSNSRSEMNVSTLELGDSALYLCASSLAGEMTYEQYFGPGTRLTVT.

The table lists this clone with a count of one. This chain connects TRBV24-1 to TRBJ1-1, with D hard to call. CDR3 length: 12 residues. Germline assignment: CDR1 KGHDR and CDR2 SFDVKD. V was trimmed by 6 bases and J by 5 bases, leaving 9 bases between them. The CDR3 loop reads CATSKWRTEAFF. The CDR3 DNA reads as TGTGCCACCAGTAAGTGGAGGACTGAAGCTTTCTTT.

This clone turned up a few times. The rearrangement links TRBV6-5 to TRBJ1-5; D is unclear. Germline assignment: CDR1 MNHEY and CDR2 SVGAGI. There are 11 residues in the CDR3. Trimming cost V 7 bases and J 5 bases, with 6 bases left between them. The CDR3 loop is CASKEDQPQHF. The CDR3 DNA follows: TGTGCCAGCAAGGAGGATCAGCCCCAGCATTTT.

The chain is built from TRBV4-1 and TRBJ1-6, with 7 bases fitting TRBD1. The CDR3 contains 16 residues. J was trimmed by 9 bases and V by 4 bases; bases with no gene match: 12. CDR1 and CDR2 from the germline V gene are MGHRA and YSYEKL. CDR3 in amino acids: CASSRSQGGRGSPLHF. The CDR3 DNA reads as TGCGCCAGCAGCCGTTCGCAGGGGGGACGAGGTTCACCCCTCCACTTT.

The chain joins TRBV29-1 to TRBJ1-3; the D is unclear. Between the trimmed V and J ends, which lost 5 bases and 0 bases, there was a span of 5 bases. Per the germline V gene, CDR1 is SQVTM and CDR2 is ANQGSEA. CDR3 length equals 12 residues. The CDR3 DNA follows: TGCAGCGTTTCAATCTCTGGAAACACCATATATTTT. Translating gives CSVSISGNTIYF.

The genes are TRBV9 and TRBJ2-1, with TRBD2 identical over 8 bases. Germline-derived CDR1 and CDR2 are SGDLS and YYNGEE. The CDR3 covers 15 residues. V was clipped by 0 bases and J by 7 bases; unmatched bases: 6. CDR3 coding DNA: TGTGCCAGCAGCGTAGCGGGGGGGCCTCGAAATGAGCAGTTCTTC. Translating gives CASSVAGGPRNEQFF.

This sequence joins TRBV2 and TRBJ2-7, with 7 bases fitting TRBD1. V lost 3 bases to trimming and J lost 7 bases; unmatched junction nucleotides: 6. Germline-derived CDR1 and CDR2 are SNHLY and FYNNEI. This CDR3 region has 13 residues. CDR3 sequence: CASSDPRDREQYF. DNA for the CDR3: TGTGCCAGCAGTGATCCCCGGGACAGAGAGCAGTACTTC.

The V and J genes are TRBV2 and TRBJ1-6, with D unclear. CDR3 length: 16 residues. Per the germline V gene, CDR1 is SNHLY and CDR2 is FYNNEI. Trimming cost V 6 bases and J 7 bases, with 19 bases left between them. The CDR3 protein is CASRNRGSQRNSPLHF. The CDR3 nucleotides read TGTGCCAGCAGGAATCGAGGGAGTCAGCGGAATTCACCCCTCCACTTT.

The chain links TRBV6-5 to TRBJ1-6, with a weak D call TRBD1 (5 bases). The CDR3 extends over 14 amino acids. The germline V and J ends were trimmed by 5 bases and 6 bases, with 11 bases remaining between them. Germline-derived CDR1 and CDR2 are MNHEY and SVGAGI. Here the CDR3 reads CASSRSGANSPLHF. The CDR3, as DNA: TGTGCCAGCAGTCGGTCCGGGGCTAATTCACCCCTCCACTTT.

The rearrangement links TRBV3-1 (or the pseudogene TRBV3-2) to TRBJ1-3; the D is unclear. Trimming removed 0 bases from V and 10 bases from J, with 7 bases in between. The V gene's germline CDR1 is LGHDT and CDR2 YNNKEL (reference sequence). CDR3 length: 12 amino acids. This chain's CDR3 is CASSQEPLTIYF. The CDR3 nucleotides are TGTGCCAGCAGCCAAGAGCCCCTAACCATATATTTT.

This rearrangement joins TRBV4-1 to TRBJ2-7; D ambiguous. The CDR3 is 13 amino acids. Germline V gene lookup returns CDR1 MGHRA and CDR2 YSYEKL. V was trimmed by 1 base and J by 7 bases, leaving 11 bases between them. CDR3 nucleotides: TGCGCCAGCAGCCAAGTAGAAAGGTATGAGCAGTACTTC. This encodes CASSQVERYEQYF.

The chain has TRBV11-3 and TRBJ1-2; D not resolved. Trimming pared 2 bases from V and 0 bases from J, leaving 10 bases between. The CDR3 sequence is 15 residues long. Germline assignment: CDR1 SGHNT and CDR2 YENEEA. CDR3 coding DNA: TGTGCCAGCAGCTTATATATGGATACTAACTATGGCTACACCTTC. Its protein product is CASSLYMDTNYGYTF.

V and J are TRBV12-5 and TRBJ1-1; D is unclear. V was cut by 7 bases and J by 1 base, with 10 bases left in between. Germline CDR1 and CDR2: LGHNT and FRNRAP. The CDR3 runs 13 residues. CDR3 nucleotides: TGTGCTAGTGTCCACTCGAGGAACACTGAAGCTTTCTTT. It is translated as CASVHSRNTEAFF.

The V gene is TRBV29-1, the J gene TRBJ1-1; the D gene is possibly TRBD1 (6 bases). The CDR3 covers 13 residues. Germline CDR1 and CDR2: SQVTM and ANQGSEA. The CDR3 DNA reads TGCTTTGCAGGGGAGGGACGAGACACTGAAGCTTTCTTT. Translation: CFAGEGRDTEAFF.